These T cell receptor beta chains were read from a single sample in a study of monozygotic twins with inflammatory bowel disease. TCRdb re-called the 5' RACE reads and gives one entry per CDR3 protein, without DNA. The sample includes some 200,000 distinct CDR3 sequences. Sequenced sample: blood. These receptors originate from a human donor with ulcerative colitis or Crohn's disease, or a healthy co-twin of an affected twin (not recorded which). The CDR3 runs from the conserved cysteine through the conserved F or W.

j_call: TRBJ2-5; v_call: TRBV20-1; cdr3_aa: CSATLLAEVQETQYF
j_call: TRBJ1-1; v_call: TRBV5-1; cdr3_aa: CASSWDINTEAFF
j_call: TRBJ1-2; v_call: TRBV12-3/TRBV12-4; cdr3_aa: CASGRTGFGYTF
j_call: TRBJ1-1; v_call: TRBV6-5; cdr3_aa: CASRPGFLTEAFF
j_call: TRBJ1-6; v_call: TRBV27; cdr3_aa: CASSFGGDNSPLHF
j_call: TRBJ2-7; v_call: TRBV3-1; cdr3_aa: CASSPGQGTVQYEQYF
j_call: TRBJ2-2; v_call: TRBV7-6; cdr3_aa: CASSLGQGEYTGELFF
j_call: TRBJ1-1; v_call: TRBV20-1; cdr3_aa: CSVSGVPGTEAFF
j_call: TRBJ2-7; v_call: TRBV15; cdr3_aa: CATSRDNYEQYF
j_call: TRBJ1-2; v_call: TRBV20-1; cdr3_aa: CSAKLSTNYGYTF
j_call: TRBJ2-5; v_call: TRBV9; cdr3_aa: CASSDRPYQETQYF
j_call: TRBJ2-1; v_call: TRBV9; cdr3_aa: CASSVEMHNEQFF
j_call: TRBJ2-7; v_call: TRBV5-4; cdr3_aa: CASSSRGQGDEQYF
j_call: TRBJ1-2; v_call: TRBV18; cdr3_aa: CASSPPGAKGYTF
j_call: TRBJ2-7; v_call: TRBV5-1; cdr3_aa: CASSLGVTGGMMGEQYF
j_call: TRBJ2-1; v_call: TRBV5-1; cdr3_aa: CASSPIGQTSNNEQFF
j_call: TRBJ1-1; v_call: TRBV12-3/TRBV12-4; cdr3_aa: CASRHWGTEAFF
j_call: TRBJ2-5; v_call: TRBV7-2; cdr3_aa: CASSIGGLISAKETQYF
j_call: TRBJ2-3; v_call: TRBV5-1; cdr3_aa: CASNSGGADMQYF
j_call: TRBJ1-2; v_call: TRBV20-1; cdr3_aa: CSARENDGVGGYTF
j_call: TRBJ1-1; v_call: TRBV30; cdr3_aa: CAWSTVSSEAFF
j_call: TRBJ2-1; v_call: TRBV20-1; cdr3_aa: CSALRRESGSYNEQFF
j_call: TRBJ1-1; v_call: TRBV3-1; cdr3_aa: CASTALPGPNTEAFF
j_call: TRBJ2-3; v_call: TRBV7-2; cdr3_aa: CASSRTYTDTQYF
j_call: TRBJ2-3; v_call: TRBV30; cdr3_aa: CAWTYRTDTQYF
j_call: TRBJ1-1; v_call: TRBV18; cdr3_aa: CASSPSRQNTEAFF
j_call: TRBJ1-6; v_call: TRBV3-1; cdr3_aa: CASSQGTLGSPLHF
j_call: TRBJ2-1; v_call: TRBV6-1; cdr3_aa: CASSPRDTDNEQFF
j_call: TRBJ2-5; v_call: TRBV12-3/TRBV12-4; cdr3_aa: CASSFSLGTIMGGTQYF
j_call: TRBJ1-2; v_call: TRBV29-1; cdr3_aa: CSTRTWDYGYTF
j_call: TRBJ2-3; v_call: TRBV7-3; cdr3_aa: CASSPSPGTNTQYF
j_call: TRBJ2-2; v_call: TRBV28; cdr3_aa: CASSPGGRNTGELFF
j_call: TRBJ2-1; v_call: TRBV12-3/TRBV12-4; cdr3_aa: CASSSLAGAYNEQFF
j_call: TRBJ2-2; v_call: TRBV4-1; cdr3_aa: CASSQDRVPGELFF
j_call: TRBJ2-2; v_call: TRBV7-9; cdr3_aa: CASTATGFTGELFF
j_call: TRBJ1-1; v_call: TRBV6-1; cdr3_aa: CASSRTGANTEAFF
j_call: TRBJ2-5; v_call: TRBV3-1; cdr3_aa: CASSQDPGGEETQYF
j_call: TRBJ2-5; v_call: TRBV21-1; cdr3_aa: CASSKDRDSDVETQYF
j_call: TRBJ2-7; v_call: TRBV5-8; cdr3_aa: CASAAWGQGYEQYF
j_call: TRBJ2-2; v_call: TRBV15; cdr3_aa: CATSRAGLAIGELFF
j_call: TRBJ2-1; v_call: TRBV20-1; cdr3_aa: CSASAFVDNEQFF